This passage covers 28 T cell receptor beta chains from one sample sequenced in a study of blood T cell repertoires in COVID-19. Produced via immunoSEQ multiplex PCR; TCRdb's table is partial and in-frame only. The data hold 140,000 to 150,000 clones, with approximately 88% observed a single time. Sequencing was carried out using PBMCs or T cells enriched from blood (not recorded which). These receptors were taken from a woman younger than 45 with acute COVID-19.

This clone was seen only once. This rearrangement joins TRBV2 to TRBJ1-2; perhaps TRBD1 as D (5 bases). Germline V gene lookup returns CDR1 SNHLY and CDR2 FYNNEI. This CDR3 is 14 amino acids long. V lost 4 bases and J 6 bases, leaving 15 bases between the germline ends. CDR3 sequence (DNA): TGTGCCAGCAGTGCGAGTTGGGGGGATGATGGCTACACCTTC. Translating gives CASSASWGDDGYTF.

The gene calls are TRBV3-1 (or the pseudogene TRBV3-2) and TRBJ2-1, with D unresolved. The germline CDR1 and CDR2 sequences are LGHDT and YNNKEL (reference sequence). With 1 base removed from V and 6 bases from J, the gap between germline ends came to 7 bases. This CDR3 has 13 amino acids. CDR3 residues: CASSQVNGNEQFF. The CDR3 bases are TGTGCCAGCAGCCAAGTAAACGGCAATGAGCAGTTCTTC.

CDR3 sequence: CASSRPSGRANEQFF. CDR3 in DNA: TGTGCCAGCAGCAGACCTAGCGGGAGGGCAAATGAGCAGTTCTTC. V and J are TRBV5-4 and TRBJ2-1; 12 nucleotides align to TRBD2. Trimming removed 4 bases from V and 7 bases from J; junction bases left unmatched: 6. In germline, CDR1 is SGHNT, CDR2 YYREEE (reference sequence). The CDR3 is 15 amino acids.

The V and J genes are TRBV7-2 and TRBJ2-3, with 10 bases matching TRBD2. J lost 6 bases, V lost 4 bases, and 7 bases had no gene match. The germline V gene encodes CDR1 SGHTA and CDR2 FQGNSA. CDR3 length equals 15 residues. CDR3 in DNA: TGTGCCAGCAGCTCCCTAGCGGGAGTGGTGGATACGCAGTATTTT. It is translated as CASSSLAGVVDTQYF.

This chain joins TRBV11-2 and TRBJ2-7; 8 positions match TRBD2. J was trimmed by 2 bases and V by 5 bases; bases with no gene match: 8. The CDR3 contains 15 residues. CDR1 SGHAT and CDR2 FQNNGV come from the germline V gene. The CDR3 region has the DNA TGTGCCAGCAGCCCACACGGGGGGGGTACCTACGAGCAGTACTTC. Translated, it gives CASSPHGGGTYEQYF.

The V call is TRBV10-3, the J call TRBJ2-3, with 8 nucleotides matching TRBD2. This CDR3 is 13 amino acids long. CDR1 ENHRY and CDR2 SYGVKD come from the germline V gene. V was clipped by 8 bases and J by 3 bases; unmatched bases: 4. CDR3 amino acids: CAIEASGTDTQYF. Here the CDR3 DNA reads TGTGCCATCGAGGCTAGCGGGACAGATACGCAGTATTTT.

The rearrangement uses TRBV7-2 and TRBJ2-2, with 10 positions matching TRBD1. The CDR3 covers 15 residues. With V trimmed by 5 bases and J by 2 bases, 2 bases remained unmatched. Germline loops: CDR1 SGHTA, CDR2 FQGNSA. CDR3 residues: CASSRDRGNTGELFF. Here the CDR3 DNA reads TGTGCCAGCAGCCGGGACAGGGGCAACACCGGGGAGCTGTTTTTT.

The chain is built from TRBV7-9 and TRBJ1-4; 7 nucleotides agree with TRBD1. Germline CDR1 reads SEHNR; CDR2 reads FQNEAQ (reference sequence). The V gene end was trimmed by 5 bases and the J gene end by 4 bases; junction bases not matched to a gene: 7. The CDR3 loop spans 15 amino acids. The CDR3 DNA sequence: TGTGCCAGCAGCGCATACAGGGGAAATAATGAAAAACTGTTTTTT. This sequence encodes CASSAYRGNNEKLFF.

This chain links TRBV7-8 with TRBJ1-1; 8 positions agree with TRBD1. This CDR3 is built from 13 residues. Germline CDR1 and CDR2: SGHVS and FQNEAQ. V was pared by 1 base and J by 8 bases, with 3 bases of the junction left unmatched. The CDR3 sequence: CASSLDRQGEAFF. In nucleotides, the CDR3 is TGTGCCAGCAGCTTAGACCGACAGGGGGAAGCTTTCTTT.

The V gene is TRBV19, the J gene TRBJ2-5; TRBD1 agrees at 10 bases. The trim removed 5 bases at V and 4 bases at J, leaving 10 bases unmatched. This CDR3 has 16 amino acids. Germline-derived CDR1 and CDR2 are LNHDA and SQIVND (reference sequence). CDR3 DNA: TGTGCCAGTAGTCGACAGGGGGCGGAGGGGGTAGAGACCCAGTACTTC. This gives the protein CASSRQGAEGVETQYF.

V usage is TRBV5-1 and J usage is TRBJ2-3; weak D call: TRBD2 (5 bases). V lost 4 bases to trimming and J lost 2 bases, with 17 bases between them. The CDR3 is made up of 16 amino acids. CDR1 SGHRS and CDR2 YFSETQ come from the germline V gene. The CDR3 nucleotides are TGCGCCAGCAGCCCAGACGGGGTGGCCTACACAGATACGCAGTATTTT. Its protein product is CASSPDGVAYTDTQYF.

The gene calls are TRBV6-4 and TRBJ1-1, with D possibly matching TRBD1 (6 bases). CDR1 and CDR2 (germline): MRHNA, SNTAGT. Trimming pared 6 bases from V and 5 bases from J, leaving 16 bases between. The length of the CDR3 is 14 residues. CDR3: CASRAQGWNTEAFF. The CDR3 bases are TGTGCCAGCAGGGCCCAGGGGTGGAATACTGAAGCTTTCTTT.

The chain has TRBV7-6 and TRBJ2-2, with a tentative D call TRBD2 (7 bases). Germline V gives CDR1 SGHVS, CDR2 FNYEAQ. The CDR3 sequence is 15 residues long. With 9 bases removed from V and 0 bases from J, the gap between germline ends came to 14 bases. The CDR3, as DNA: TGTGCCAGTATGGCGGGGGCGTCGAACACCGGGGAGCTGTTTTTT. This codes for CASMAGASNTGELFF.

V usage is TRBV6-2 or TRBV6-3 and J usage is TRBJ1-1; D remains unclear. V lost 6 bases, J lost 2 bases, and 7 bases lay in between. CDR3 length: 12 residues. CDR1 and CDR2 (germline): MNHEY, SVGEGT. In nucleotides, the CDR3 is TGTGCCAGCAGCCATAAAAACACTGAAGCTTTCTTT. As protein: CASSHKNTEAFF.

The chain combines TRBV11-2 with TRBJ2-3, with 7 bases aligning to TRBD1. The CDR3 spans 16 residues. Germline CDR1 is SGHAT and CDR2 is FQNNGV. Germline trimming cut 5 bases from V and 1 base from J; bases unmatched to any gene: 9. The CDR3 coding sequence is TGTGCCAGCAGCCTCCATACAGGGGTCGGCACAGATACGCAGTATTTT. Amino acids: CASSLHTGVGTDTQYF.

This chain uses TRBV7-9 with TRBJ2-7; D perhaps matches TRBD1 (6 bases). The V end lost 0 bases, the J end lost 2 bases, and 14 bases lay between the germline ends. This CDR3 spans 16 amino acids. The germline V gene has CDR1 SEHNR and CDR2 FQNEAQ (reference sequence). CDR3 in DNA: TGTGCCAGCAGCTTAGCCCTAACCGGGACACCCTACGAGCAGTACTTC. This sequence encodes CASSLALTGTPYEQYF.

The chain links TRBV30 to TRBJ1-6, with D possibly being TRBD1 (6 bases). This CDR3 is built from 14 residues. V shed 2 bases and J shed 8 bases, with 13 bases lying between them. Looked up from germline, CDR1 is GTSNPN and CDR2 is SVGIG (reference sequence). For the CDR3, the DNA is TGTGCCTGGAGTCAGGGGCAGGTTTATTCACCCCTCCACTTT. The encoded protein is CAWSQGQVYSPLHF. The full variable domain, rest sourced from reference TRBV30 and TRBJ1-6, is SQTIHQWPATLVQPVGSPLSLECTVEGTSNPNLYWYRQAAGRGLQLLFYSVGIGQISSEVPQNLSASRPQDRQFILSSKKLLLSDSGFYLCAWSQGQVYSPLHFGNGTRLTVT.

The chain carries TRBV4-3 and TRBJ2-7, with 9 positions matching TRBD2. The V and J ends lost 3 bases and 4 bases, in that order; junction bases with no gene match: 25. Germline V gene lookup returns CDR1 LGHNA and CDR2 YSLEER. The CDR3 runs to 21 residues. The CDR3 DNA is TGCGCCAGCAGCCAGACCCACCGAACCGGGCCGGGGGCGGGAGGGCAATACGAGCAGTACTTC. It translates to CASSQTHRTGPGAGGQYEQYF.

The rearrangement joins TRBV7-9 to TRBJ1-4; 8 bases are shared with TRBD1. CDR3 size: 14 residues. Trimming removed 4 bases from V and 6 bases from J; junction bases left unmatched: 4. Germline CDR1 SEHNR, CDR2 FQNEAQ (reference sequence). The CDR3 is CASSWTGRDEKLFF. In nucleotides, the CDR3 is TGTGCCAGCAGCTGGACAGGGAGAGATGAAAAACTGTTTTTT. Full variable domain (missing parts from reference TRBV7-9 and TRBJ1-4): DTGVSQNPRHKITKRGQNVTFRCDPISEHNRLYWYRQTLGQGPEFLTYFQNEAQLEKSRLLSDRFSAERPKGSFSTLEIQRTEQGDSAMYLCASSWTGRDEKLFFGSGTQLSVL.

The chain has TRBV5-1 and TRBJ1-4, with D perhaps matching TRBD1 (5 bases). The CDR3 covers 15 residues. Germline V CDR1 and CDR2: SGHRS, YFSETQ. Trimming pared 0 bases from V and 8 bases from J, leaving 14 bases between. CDR3 region: CASSLGGGAEEKLFF. CDR3 coding DNA: TGCGCCAGCAGCTTGGGAGGAGGGGCTGAAGAAAAACTGTTTTTT.

This clone was observed a single time. This chain connects TRBV5-3 to TRBJ2-7; D might be TRBD1 (6 bases). TRBV5-3 counts as an open reading frame of uncertain function. Deletions cut 0 bases from V and 1 base from J, with 14 bases between. This CDR3 contains 16 residues. The CDR3, as DNA: TGTGCCAGAAGCTTGGCCCAGGGGATAGTATCCTACGAGCAGTACTTC. Encoded protein: CARSLAQGIVSYEQYF.

The chain joins TRBV10-3 to TRBJ2-7; 8 nucleotides match TRBD2. Losses at the gene ends were 7 bases for V and 2 bases for J; bases not matched to a gene: 1. CDR3 size: 12 residues. Germline V CDR1 and CDR2: ENHRY, SYGVKD. The CDR3 nucleotides are TGTGCCATCAAGCGGGAGCCCTACGAGCAGTACTTC. Protein product: CAIKREPYEQYF.

V and J are TRBV28 and TRBJ2-7, with 7 positions matching TRBD1. The CDR3 is 15 residues long. Germline CDR1 MDHEN, CDR2 SYDVKM. V dropped 5 bases and J dropped 0; count of bases not matched to a gene: 7. The CDR3 region is CASSIKTGFSYEQYF. CDR3 coding DNA: TGTGCCAGCAGTATTAAGACAGGGTTCTCCTACGAGCAGTACTTC.

The V gene is TRBV18, the J gene TRBJ1-3; D gene ambiguous. The CDR3 runs 11 residues. V was shortened by 6 bases and J by 4 bases, with 4 bases between the two germline ends. Germline V gene data show CDR1 as KGHSH and CDR2 as LQKENI. Here the CDR3 DNA reads TGTGCCAGCTCCGTGGGAAACACCATATATTTT. Translating gives CASSVGNTIYF.

This chain uses TRBV7-9 with TRBJ1-1, with D hard to call. CDR1 is SEHNR and CDR2 is FQNEAQ in the germline V gene (reference sequence). The CDR3 covers 15 residues. V lost 2 bases and J 1 base, leaving 11 bases between the germline ends. This CDR3 reads CASSLLATTNTEAFF. The CDR3 DNA sequence: TGTGCCAGCAGCTTATTAGCTACAACGAACACTGAAGCTTTCTTT. The whole variable domain, filled in from reference TRBV7-9 and TRBJ1-1, reads DTGVSQNPRHKITKRGQNVTFRCDPISEHNRLYWYRQTLGQGPEFLTYFQNEAQLEKSRLLSDRFSAERPKGSFSTLEIQRTEQGDSAMYLCASSLLATTNTEAFFGQGTRLTVV.

The genes are TRBV19 and TRBJ1-4, with D possibly TRBD1 on 5 matching bases. Germline V gene sequence: CDR1 LNHDA, CDR2 SQIVND (reference sequence). The CDR3 has 16 amino acids. The V end lost 4 bases, the J end lost 5 bases, and 17 bases lay between the germline ends. The CDR3 loop reads CASSTLRGESNEKLFF. In nucleotides, the CDR3 is TGTGCCAGTAGTACCCTCCGGGGGGAATCGAATGAAAAACTGTTTTTT.

Remarks on this clone: The junction differs from germline at one of its ends, possibly a read error. V is TRBV11-1 and J is TRBJ2-3; TRBD2 matches 7 bases. CDR1 and CDR2 (germline): SGHAT, FQDESV (reference sequence). This CDR3 region has 12 residues. Written as DNA, the CDR3 is TGTGCCAGCAGCTTGGCTGGCGGGAGTATCTTTTTT. It encodes CASSLAGGSIFF.

The chain employs TRBV6-5 and TRBJ2-3, with 9 bases aligning to TRBD1. The trim removed 8 bases at V and 3 bases at J, leaving 3 bases unmatched. CDR1 is MNHEY and CDR2 is SVGAGI in the germline V gene. There are 13 residues in the CDR3. This CDR3 is CASGDRETDTQYF. CDR3 DNA: TGTGCCAGCGGGGACAGGGAAACAGATACGCAGTATTTT.